The rows below give T cell receptor beta chains drawn from one sample of a study of metastatic and nonmetastatic thyroid tumors. TCRdb re-clonotyped the PCR reads via MiXCR. The sample holds 30,000 to 35,000 clones, 15% seen once. Sequencing used blood. These receptors were collected from a male donor with papillary thyroid cancer or a benign thyroid nodule (not recorded which). Some clones in this sample may be carry-over from other donors' samples. Each CDR3 is given without its conserved first and last residue.

TRBV28 | ASTSCVRLGYT
TRBV19 | ASSVGGGSQETQY
TRBV11-1 | ASSRAGTSGRIEQF
TRBV6-5 | ASGLQQGTGQPKH
TRBV20-1 | SGGVEFYGYT
TRBV7-9 | ASSLEGGSNSPLH
TRBV6-1 | ASSLGGQGLYEQY
TRBV7-2 | ASSFDTEETQY
TRBV3-1 | ASSNSGTQTQY
TRBV6-1 | ASSLPASPYTQY
TRBV6-1 | ATRPGTGANVLT
TRBV7-2 | ASSRSFGSYNEQF
TRBV20-1 | SANHRGAGEQY
TRBV19 | ASSPPGQLRETQY
TRBV10-3 | AIGGGQGISEQY
TRBV2 | ASSRDSSNQPQH
TRBV6-1 | ASIGQPINQPQH
TRBV5-4 | ASSPVPAANTGELF
TRBV5-1 | ASSLGGNTEAF
TRBV12-3/TRBV12-4 | ASSLVRGGFSYEQY
TRBV2 | ASGGPGANVLT
TRBV9 | ASSVAGTRSYEQY
TRBV6-5 | ASSYTGERQPQH
TRBV27 | ASTQTSGSGDTQY
TRBV30 | AWSGGTAGNEKLF
TRBV5-6 | ASSYPAGGNTGELF
TRBV4-3 | ASSQKILADTQY
TRBV14 | ASNRGSGANVLT
TRBV6-1 | ASRIQWDGGEKLF
TRBV4-1 | ASSQVPLAGGPRNEQF
TRBV30 | AWSRQSEQF
TRBV20-1 | SAPPLWYTEAF
TRBV5-1 | ASSFGLITDTQY
TRBV12-3/TRBV12-4 | ASSLAASETQY
TRBV18 | ASSPLGVANEKLF
TRBV9 | ASSVGSGKTYEQY
TRBV11-2 | ATLASGIIREQY
TRBV7-9 | ASSPPGRAF
TRBV5-1 | ASSPPPRGDNEQF
TRBV30 | AGTQGNVYEQY
TRBV9 | ASSVVTGGLNTGELF
TRBV5-4 | ASSQRDRGPGEQY
TRBV12-3/TRBV12-4 | ASGLAPLMLSGEQY